Presented here are 7 T cell receptor beta chains from one specimen sequenced in a study of blood T cell repertoires in COVID-19. Sequencing used immunoSEQ multiplex PCR; TCRdb keeps in-frame clones, though not all of them. The sample has roughly 380,000 clones; roughly 90% are singletons. Sequences were obtained from PBMCs or T cells enriched from blood (not recorded which). All receptors derive from a woman between 25 and 40 years old who had recovered from COVID-19.

This clone was observed a handful of times. This chain uses TRBV27 with TRBJ1-1, with TRBD1 identical over 8 bases. Germline-derived CDR1 and CDR2 are MNHEY and SMNVEV (reference sequence). V shed 5 bases and J 1 base; nucleotides not matched to a gene: 6. The CDR3 is 15 residues long. The CDR3 DNA is TGTGCCAGCAGTCCCGACAGGGGTTGGAACACTGAAGCTTTCTTT. It specifies CASSPDRGWNTEAFF.

This chain uses TRBV28 with TRBJ1-1; D gene uncertain. The CDR3 length is 13 residues. Trimming stripped 7 bases from V and 3 bases from J, with 12 bases between. Germline CDR1 and CDR2: MDHEN and SYDVKM. In nucleotides, the CDR3 is TGTGCCAGCACCATCGCGAGAGACACTGAAGCTTTCTTT. Its translation: CASTIARDTEAFF.

This chain connects TRBV7-9 to TRBJ1-1; no definite D call. Germline-derived CDR1 and CDR2 are SEHNR and FQNEAQ (reference sequence). The CDR3 loop spans 13 amino acids. V lost 3 bases, J lost 1 base, and 6 bases lay in between. The CDR3 is CASSLGTNTEAFF. The CDR3 DNA sequence: TGTGCCAGCAGCTTGGGCACGAACACTGAAGCTTTCTTT.

This chain connects TRBV24-1 to TRBJ2-3; 7 bases are a match to TRBD1. After removal of 5 bases from V and 4 bases from J, the junction contained 14 bases not matched to a gene. The CDR3 consists of 17 residues. Germline V gives CDR1 KGHDR, CDR2 SFDVKD. As DNA, the CDR3 is TGTGCCACCAGTGGCCCGATACGGGACAGATCATCAGATACGCAGTATTTT. Amino acids: CATSGPIRDRSSDTQYF.

V gene TRBV5-6 combines with J gene TRBJ1-2; D might be TRBD1 (6 bases). V was shortened by 3 bases and J by 0 bases, with 9 bases between the two germline ends. In germline, CDR1 is SGHDT, CDR2 YYEEEE. CDR3 size: 14 residues. The CDR3 sequence: CASSSTGTNYGYTF. CDR3 nucleotides: TGTGCCAGCAGCTCGACAGGAACTAACTATGGCTACACCTTC.

The chain has TRBV27 and TRBJ2-1, with 7 nucleotides matching TRBD1. V was pared by 7 bases and J by 6 bases, with 15 bases of the junction left unmatched. Germline lookup yields CDR1 MNHEY and CDR2 SMNVEV (reference sequence). CDR3 length: 16 residues. The CDR3 sequence is CASTRRGLDRSNEQFF. For the CDR3, the DNA is TGTGCCAGCACCCGAAGGGGGCTAGATCGGTCCAATGAGCAGTTCTTC.

The chain employs TRBV7-8 and TRBJ1-5; unclear D gene. The germline V gene encodes CDR1 SGHVS and CDR2 FQNEAQ. The ends were cut back, 1 base at V and 6 bases at J, with 4 bases in the middle. The CDR3 runs to 12 residues. This CDR3 is CASSLGSQPQHF. In DNA form, the CDR3 reads TGTGCCAGCAGCTTAGGGAGTCAGCCCCAGCATTTT. Together with reference TRBV7-8 and TRBJ1-5, the CDR3 gives the full variable domain: GAGVSQSPRYKVAKRGQDVALRCDPISGHVSLFWYQQALGQGPEFLTYFQNEAQLDKSGLPSDRFFAERPEGSVSTLKIQRTQQEDSAVYLCASSLGSQPQHFGDGTRLSIL.